Following are 28 T cell receptor beta chains from one sample sequenced in a study of blood T cell repertoires in COVID-19. This table comes from immunoSEQ multiplex PCR, and its TCRdb copy is limited to in-frame clones, with some not included. The sample records around 170,000 clones, more than 85% being singletons. Sequenced input: peripheral blood. The receptors here all came from a woman aged 25 to 39 with active or convalescent COVID-19.

V gene TRBV5-4 combines with J gene TRBJ2-3, with a tentative D call TRBD2 (6 bases). In germline, CDR1 is SGHNT, CDR2 YYREEE (reference sequence). V lost 4 bases and J 2 bases, leaving 14 bases between the germline ends. This CDR3 is built from 15 residues. CDR3 DNA: TGTGCCAGCAGCCCCGGAGGGCCGGACACAGATACGCAGTATTTT. Amino acids: CASSPGGPDTDTQYF. The full variable domain, in which reference TRBV5-4 and TRBJ2-3 provide the parts outside the CDR3, is ETGVTQSPTHLIKTRGQQVTLRCSSQSGHNTVSWYQQALGQGPQFIFQYYREEENGRGNFPPRFSGLQFPNYSSELNVNALELDDSALYLCASSPGGPDTDTQYFGPGTRLTVL.

The chain carries TRBV5-1 and TRBJ1-2; 8 nucleotides line up with TRBD1. The CDR3 has 15 amino acids. Looked up from germline, CDR1 is SGHRS and CDR2 is YFSETQ. V dropped 0 bases and J dropped 8; count of bases not matched to a gene: 9. The CDR3 DNA follows: TGCGCCAGCAGCTTGGGGGACAGGCCTTCGTGGGGCTACACCTTC. Its protein is CASSLGDRPSWGYTF.

This clone appeared a single time. This sequence joins TRBV10-2 and TRBJ1-5; the match to TRBD1 covers 8 bases. Germline lookup yields CDR1 WSHSY and CDR2 SAAADI. J lost 4 bases, V lost 10 bases, and 12 bases had no gene match. The CDR3 sequence is 15 residues long. The DNA of the CDR3 is TGCGCCACCGAAGATAGGACAGGGCCAAATCAGCCCCAGCATTTT. Its translation: CATEDRTGPNQPQHF.

This clone was observed a few times. This rearrangement joins TRBV29-1 to TRBJ1-2, with D possibly matching TRBD1 (6 bases). V was pared by 4 bases and J by 10 bases, with 19 bases between. CDR1 is SQVTM and CDR2 is ANQGSEA in the germline V gene. The CDR3 runs to 13 residues. CDR3 amino acids: CSVVGTSGTSYTF. CDR3 in DNA: TGCAGCGTTGTGGGGACATCGGGAACTTCCTACACCTTC.

V is TRBV10-2 and J is TRBJ1-5; the match to TRBD1 covers 8 bases. J was trimmed by 4 bases and V by 7 bases; bases with no gene match: 3. Germline values: CDR1 WSHSY, CDR2 SAAADI. The CDR3 is 13 amino acids. CDR3 coding DNA: TGCGCCAGCACAGGGGGCGGAAATCAGCCCCAGCATTTT. It codes for CASTGGGNQPQHF.

The V gene is TRBV7-9, the J gene TRBJ2-2; D ambiguous. Germline CDR1 and CDR2: SEHNR and FQNEAQ (reference sequence). Trimming shortened V by 2 bases and J by 4 bases, and 11 bases separated the two germline ends. The CDR3 is 15 amino acids. CDR3 region: CASSLMVDITGELFF. The CDR3 coding sequence is TGTGCCAGCAGCTTAATGGTCGACATCACCGGGGAGCTGTTTTTT.

The sample holds a few counts of this clone. The chain employs TRBV7-9 and TRBJ1-2; the match to TRBD1 covers 12 bases. V lost 0 bases and J lost 9; bases outside the gene matches: 2. Germline lookup yields CDR1 SEHNR and CDR2 FQNEAQ (reference sequence). The length of the CDR3 is 14 residues. CDR3 nucleotide sequence: TGTGCCAGCAGCTTAGCGGGACAGGGGGCTAGCTACACCTTC. Protein sequence: CASSLAGQGASYTF.

This sequence joins TRBV29-1 and TRBJ1-2; 7 bases align to TRBD1. Germline loops: CDR1 SQVTM, CDR2 ANQGSEA. Unmatched junction bases numbered 10, after V lost 2 bases and J lost 7 bases. This CDR3 contains 14 residues. The CDR3 bases are TGCAGCGTTGAAAGCCCGACAGGGAATGGTGGCTACACCTTC. Translation: CSVESPTGNGGYTF. Full variable domain (outside the CDR3, taken from reference TRBV29-1 and TRBJ1-2): SAVISQKPSRDICQRGTSLTIQCQVDSQVTMMFWYRQQPGQSLTLIATANQGSEATYESGFVIDKFPISRPNLTFSTLTVSNMSPEDSSIYLCSVESPTGNGGYTFGSGTRLTVV.

The V and J genes are TRBV27 and TRBJ1-2; 7 bases are shared with TRBD1. J gave up 2 bases and V 9 bases, and 9 bases lay outside the gene matches. CDR1 is MNHEY and CDR2 is SMNVEV in the germline V gene (reference sequence). This CDR3 region has 14 residues. The CDR3 loop is CASQSLGQNYGYTF. CDR3 DNA sequence: TGTGCCAGTCAGTCTTTGGGACAGAACTATGGCTACACCTTC.

The chain has TRBV11-3 and TRBJ2-7; possible D gene TRBD1, 5 bases. Trimming took 5 bases from V and 0 from J, leaving 14 bases between them. The germline CDR1 and CDR2 sequences are SGHNT and YENEEA. This CDR3 has 15 residues. Here the CDR3 reads CASSLTGPVSYEQYF. CDR3 coding DNA: TGTGCCAGCAGCCTAACAGGCCCAGTCTCCTACGAGCAGTACTTC.

This clone turned up a few times. The chain is built from TRBV2 and TRBJ2-1; no definite D call. This CDR3 has 12 residues. The germline V gene encodes CDR1 SNHLY and CDR2 FYNNEI. Trimming cost V 5 bases and J 8 bases, with 10 bases left between them. The CDR3 DNA reads as TGTGCCAGCAGTTCTGGAGAGGATGAGCAGTTCTTC. Translating gives CASSSGEDEQFF.

The genes are TRBV11-1 and TRBJ2-7; 12 nucleotides match TRBD2. Germline trimming cut 6 bases from V and 3 bases from J; bases unmatched to any gene: 9. The CDR3 has 16 residues. Germline CDR1 and CDR2: SGHAT and FQDESV (reference sequence). The CDR3 DNA follows: TGTGCCAGCAGTTTGGACGGACTAGCGGGATACTACGAGCAGTACTTC. It encodes CASSLDGLAGYYEQYF.

V gene TRBV6-1 combines with J gene TRBJ1-1, with D perhaps TRBD1 (6 bases). The length of the CDR3 is 17 residues. The ends were cut back, 2 bases at V and 2 bases at J, with 18 bases in the middle. Germline V gives CDR1 MNHNS, CDR2 SASEGT. This chain's CDR3 is CASSEWGLAPYNTEAFF. In DNA, the CDR3 is TGTGCCAGCAGTGAATGGGGGCTAGCTCCATATAACACTGAAGCTTTCTTT.

The chain carries TRBV28 and TRBJ1-5; 7 nucleotides match TRBD1. The CDR3 is made up of 12 amino acids. CDR1 and CDR2 (germline): MDHEN, SYDVKM. Trimming at V came to 9 bases and at J to 3 bases, leaving 2 bases not matched to a gene. The CDR3 bases are TGTGCCAGTGGACAGGACAATCAGCCCCAGCATTTT. The encoded protein is CASGQDNQPQHF.

The V gene is TRBV18, the J gene TRBJ2-2; 8 bases line up with TRBD1. V lost 4 bases, J lost 0 bases, and 4 bases stayed unmatched. Germline assignment: CDR1 KGHSH and CDR2 LQKENI. CDR3 length equals 16 residues. The CDR3 bases are TGTGCCAGCTCACACGGGACAGGATCGAACACCGGGGAGCTGTTTTTT. Its protein is CASSHGTGSNTGELFF.

This clone showed up just a few times. The V and J genes are TRBV19 and TRBJ2-7, with 9 bases aligning to TRBD1. Trimming cost V 4 bases and J 6 bases; bases outside gene matches: 4. The CDR3 spans 13 residues. CDR1 is LNHDA, CDR2 SQIVND, per germline (reference sequence). The CDR3 sequence: CASSRHRGLEQYF. The DNA for the CDR3 is TGTGCCAGTAGTAGACACAGGGGGCTCGAGCAGTACTTC.

This clone has a handful of counts. Within the sample, other DNA sequences also encode this same CDR3. This chain uses TRBV24-1 with TRBJ2-2, with a tentative D call TRBD2 (6 bases). This CDR3 spans 15 amino acids. CDR1 KGHDR and CDR2 SFDVKD come from the germline V gene. Trimming took off 4 bases at V and 4 bases at J, with 12 bases between the two ends. The CDR3 DNA reads as TGTGCCACCAGTGACCCGCGCGGGGCCACCGGGGAGCTGTTTTTT. Translation gives CATSDPRGATGELFF.

The chain is built from TRBV15 and TRBJ1-6; TRBD1 matches 10 bases. The germline gives CDR1 LNHNV, CDR2 YYDKDF (reference sequence). V shed 0 bases, J shed 7 bases, and the junction held 3 bases outside the gene matches. CDR3 size: 16 residues. The chain's CDR3 is CATSRDGGQGNSPLHF. CDR3 in DNA: TGTGCCACCAGCAGAGACGGGGGACAGGGGAATTCACCCCTCCACTTT.

This clone was observed a handful of times. The J gene is TRBJ1-6, the V gene TRBV14; D gene unclear. V lost 1 base, J lost 11 bases, and 12 bases lay in between. Germline V CDR1 and CDR2: SGHDN, FVKESK. The CDR3 spans 14 residues. CDR3 sequence reads: CASSQGVRVPPLHF. The DNA for the CDR3 is TGTGCCAGCAGCCAAGGGGTTCGGGTTCCACCCCTCCACTTT.

The rearrangement uses TRBV19 and TRBJ1-2; D possibly corresponds to TRBD1 (6 bases). The germline CDR1 and CDR2 sequences are LNHDA and SQIVND (reference sequence). The CDR3 has 13 amino acids. V lost 10 bases, J lost 7 bases, and 19 bases lay in between. The CDR3 here is CATRETGGFGYTF. CDR3 sequence (DNA): TGTGCCACCCGCGAGACAGGCGGTTTTGGCTACACCTTC. Combining the CDR3 with reference TRBV19 and TRBJ1-2 gives the whole variable domain DGGITQSPKYLFRKEGQNVTLSCEQNLNHDAMYWYRQDPGQGLRLIYYSQIVNDFQKGDIAEGYSVSREKKESFPLTVTSAQKNPTAFYLCATRETGGFGYTFGSGTRLTVV.

CDR3 bases: TGTGCCAGTAGTATTATAGCCCTAGTGGGTAGAGATGAGCAGTTCTTC. Protein sequence: CASSIIALVGRDEQFF. This rearrangement joins TRBV19 to TRBJ2-1, with D uncertain. Trimming left V 3 bases short and J 8 bases short, with 20 bases between. The CDR3 spans 16 residues. Germline V gene sequence: CDR1 LNHDA, CDR2 SQIVND (reference sequence).

This rearrangement joins TRBV5-1 to TRBJ1-2; D is unclear. This CDR3 spans 13 amino acids. Trimming took 0 bases from V and 1 from J, leaving 4 bases between them. Germline CDR1 SGHRS, CDR2 YFSETQ. DNA for the CDR3: TGCGCCAGCAGCTTGGGTCTTAACTATGGCTACACCTTC. Encoded protein: CASSLGLNYGYTF. Drawing the rest from reference TRBV5-1 and TRBJ1-2, the complete variable domain is KAGVTQTPRYLIKTRGQQVTLSCSPISGHRSVSWYQQTPGQGLQFLFEYFSETQRNKGNFPGRFSGRQFSNSRSEMNVSTLELGDSALYLCASSLGLNYGYTFGSGTRLTVV.

V is TRBV6-6 and J is TRBJ2-1; D is unresolved. Germline V lookup: CDR1 MNHNY, CDR2 SVGAGI (reference sequence). The germline V and J ends were trimmed by 0 bases and 9 bases, with 9 bases remaining between them. This CDR3 is built from 13 residues. The CDR3 DNA reads TGTGCCAGCAGTTACTCGTCAGGATTTGAGCAGTTCTTC. This translates into CASSYSSGFEQFF.

The gene calls are TRBV7-8 and TRBJ1-1; TRBD1 agrees at 8 bases. With 5 bases clipped from V and 1 base from J, the junction kept 18 bases outside the gene matches. The CDR3 consists of 19 residues. Germline V CDR1 and CDR2: SGHVS, FQNEAQ. The CDR3: CASSVPGNGQGMGNTEAFF. The CDR3 DNA follows: TGTGCCAGCAGCGTACCCGGGAATGGACAGGGTATGGGGAACACTGAAGCTTTCTTT.

V and J are TRBV9 and TRBJ2-2; D is undetermined. The CDR3 covers 14 residues. The V gene lost 0 bases and the J gene lost 5 bases, with 8 bases spanning the gap. CDR1 SGDLS and CDR2 YYNGEE come from the germline V gene. This CDR3 is CASSVEYGTGELFF. In nucleotides, the CDR3 is TGTGCCAGCAGCGTAGAATACGGGACCGGGGAGCTGTTTTTT. Filled out from reference TRBV9 and TRBJ2-2, the complete variable domain reads DSGVTQTPKHLITATGQRVTLRCSPRSGDLSVYWYQQSLDQGLQFLIQYYNGEERAKGNILERFSAQQFPDLHSELNLSSLELGDSALYFCASSVEYGTGELFFGEGSRLTVL.

This clone was seen just once. The rearrangement links TRBV7-9 to TRBJ1-1; D is unclear. This CDR3 comprises 13 residues. The V gene lost 5 bases and the J gene lost 7 bases, with 14 bases spanning the gap. Germline V CDR1 and CDR2: SEHNR, FQNEAQ (reference sequence). The CDR3 region is CASSTVDNLEAFF. CDR3 nucleotides: TGTGCCAGCAGCACCGTAGACAACCTTGAAGCTTTCTTT.

V and J are TRBV5-1 and TRBJ2-5; the match to TRBD1 covers 9 bases. Germline values: CDR1 SGHRS, CDR2 YFSETQ. V lost 0 bases, J lost 3 bases, and 3 bases stayed unmatched. The CDR3 has 15 amino acids. The chain's CDR3 is CASSLAGTGKETQYF. In DNA form, the CDR3 reads TGCGCCAGCAGCTTGGCCGGGACAGGGAAAGAGACCCAGTACTTC.

This chain joins TRBV5-1 and TRBJ2-1, with TRBD1 as a possible D gene (7 bases). The germline CDR1 and CDR2 sequences are SGHRS and YFSETQ. CDR3 size: 13 residues. The V end was cut by 3 bases, the J end by 9 bases, with 13 bases between. The CDR3 bases are TGCGCCAGCAGCTCAACAGGGGACTCTGAGCAGTTCTTC. It translates to CASSSTGDSEQFF.